These 31 T cell receptor beta chains share one sample of origin, sequenced in a study of T cells in Graves' hyperthyroidism and ophthalmopathy. Regions amplified from RNA transcripts were the TCR beta CDR3 regions. With the HTBI primer set, the TCR CDR3 went through a first round of RT-PCR. TCRdb called the multiplex PCR reads again in MiXCR, with one record for every CDR3 protein. The table shows a few hundred thousand distinct CDR3 sequences, with approximately 15% occurring only once. Sequencing was carried out using blood. These TCRs come from a woman in her thirties or forties with Graves' ophthalmopathy.

Remarks on this clonotype: The germline gene is not matched at one end of the junction; a read error may be the cause. The chain employs TRBV20-1 and TRBJ1-2; D might be TRBD1 (6 bases). This CDR3 has 12 amino acids. Germline loops: CDR1 DFQATT, CDR2 SNEGSKA (reference sequence). The CDR3 nucleotides read TGCAGTGTTAGAGACAGGAACTATGGCTACACCTTC. Residues: CSVRDRNYGYTF.

The chain employs TRBV29-1 and TRBJ1-1; D is perhaps TRBD1 (5 bases). CDR1 and CDR2 (germline): SQVTM, ANQGSEA. The CDR3 sequence is 15 residues long. V shed 4 bases and J shed 0 bases, with 15 bases lying between them. Written as DNA, the CDR3 is TGCAGCGTTGTCCTGAGGGCAGGGATGAACACTGAAGCTTTCTTT. It is translated as CSVVLRAGMNTEAFF.

For this clonotype: At one of its ends the junction is not consistent with the germline gene, which may arise from a read error. V is TRBV27 and J is TRBJ2-7, with D maybe TRBD1 (5 bases). CDR3 length: 14 residues. Germline CDR1 is MNHEY and CDR2 is SMNVEV (reference sequence). CDR3 in amino acids: CASSQGRVTYEQDF. CDR3 DNA sequence: TGTGCCAGCAGCCAGGGTAGGGTGACCTACGAGCAGGACTTC.

In this sample, this clonotype turned up a few times. The rearrangement joins TRBV10-3 to TRBJ1-5; D perhaps matches TRBD1 (6 bases). The CDR3 runs 15 residues. CDR1 and CDR2 from the germline V gene are ENHRY and SYGVKD. Trimming took 5 bases from V and 7 from J, leaving 18 bases between them. This chain's CDR3 is CAISRTEAIGQPQHF. CDR3 nucleotides: TGTGCCATCAGTCGGACAGAGGCCATAGGACAGCCCCAGCATTTT.

This clonotype has at least ten counts. V and J are TRBV19 and TRBJ2-2; D is perhaps TRBD2 (6 bases). The CDR3 runs to 12 residues. From germline, CDR1 is LNHDA and CDR2 SQIVND (reference sequence). V was trimmed by 8 bases and J by 6 bases, leaving 10 bases between them. CDR3 bases: TGTGCCAGTGGAGGGGAAGCCGGGGAGCTGTTTTTT. Translation: CASGGEAGELFF.

This clonotype was recorded a few times. The chain recombines TRBV20-1 with TRBJ2-1, with D perhaps matching TRBD1 (5 bases). Trimming took off 4 bases at V and 3 bases at J, with 16 bases between the two ends. The CDR3 covers 15 residues. Germline assignment: CDR1 DFQATT and CDR2 SNEGSKA (reference sequence). CDR3 sequence reads: CSATYRLLIYNEQFF. The CDR3 coding sequence is TGCAGTGCTACCTACAGGCTTCTCATCTACAATGAGCAGTTCTTC.

Comment on this clonotype: Relative to the germline gene, one junction end is altered; a read error may explain this. The chain recombines TRBV7-7 with TRBJ2-1; 13 positions match TRBD2. The CDR3 loop spans 16 amino acids. In germline, CDR1 is SSHAT, CDR2 FNYEAQ (reference sequence). Here the CDR3 reads CASSPGGTSGTGEQFF. The CDR3 DNA follows: TGTGCTAGCAGCCCCGGGGGGACTAGCGGGACGGGCGAGCAGTTCTTC.

This clonotype was seen repeatedly, ten times or more. The chain joins TRBV11-2 to TRBJ2-3; a weak D match, TRBD2 (6 bases). Germline V gene data show CDR1 as SGHAT and CDR2 as FQNNGV. This CDR3 region has 16 residues. The ends were cut back, 4 bases at V and 5 bases at J, with 19 bases in the middle. This chain's CDR3 is CASSSAGTAGKDTQYF. CDR3 bases: TGTGCCAGCAGCTCAGCCGGGACGGCGGGGAAAGATACGCAGTATTTT. The full variable domain, rest sourced from reference TRBV11-2 and TRBJ2-3, is EAGVAQSPRYKIIEKRQSVAFWCNPISGHATLYWYQQILGQGPKLLIQFQNNGVVDDSQLPKDRFSAERLKGVDSTLKIQPAKLEDSAVYLCASSSAGTAGKDTQYFGPGTRLTVL.

This clonotype appeared a few times. The chain is built from TRBV5-1 and TRBJ2-1; TRBD1 is a possible D gene (7 bases). With 6 bases removed from V and 5 bases from J, the gap between germline ends came to 18 bases. This CDR3 is built from 15 residues. The V gene's germline CDR1 is SGHRS and CDR2 YFSETQ. CDR3: CASNPGGTVDNEQFF. The CDR3 DNA follows: TGCGCCAGCAACCCAGGAGGGACAGTCGACAATGAGCAGTTCTTC.

This clonotype was detected many times. This chain connects TRBV28 to TRBJ2-3; no definite D call. The germline gives CDR1 MDHEN, CDR2 SYDVKM. V shed 1 base and J shed 0 bases, with 14 bases lying between them. The CDR3 is 17 residues long. In DNA, the CDR3 is TGTGCCAGCAGTTTATCTCCGACCGGTATTAGCACAGATACGCAGTATTTT. Amino acids: CASSLSPTGISTDTQYF.

V gene TRBV11-2 combines with J gene TRBJ1-1; a weak D match, TRBD1 (5 bases). The germline gives CDR1 SGHAT, CDR2 FQNNGV. Trimming removed 5 bases from V and 5 bases from J, with 15 bases in between. The CDR3 contains 14 residues. The CDR3 protein is CASSPWRRGTEAFF. In DNA, the CDR3 is TGTGCCAGCAGCCCCTGGCGAAGGGGAACTGAAGCTTTCTTT.

This clonotype was detected only a few times. The chain is built from TRBV28 and TRBJ2-7; perhaps TRBD1 as D (6 bases). Trimming shortened V by 5 bases and J by 0 bases, and 17 bases separated the two germline ends. The CDR3 is 16 residues long. From germline, CDR1 is MDHEN and CDR2 SYDVKM. CDR3: CASSDTGSTYSYEQYF. The CDR3 DNA reads TGTGCCAGCAGTGACACAGGGTCTACATACTCCTACGAGCAGTACTTC.

The chain employs TRBV6-1 and TRBJ1-4, with a weak D call TRBD1 (6 bases). The CDR3 sequence is 15 residues long. Germline CDR1 MNHNS, CDR2 SASEGT. V lost 4 bases, J lost 8 bases, and 17 bases lay in between. The CDR3 sequence: CASSGGSGVREKLFF. CDR3 sequence (DNA): TGTGCCAGCAGTGGGGGGTCAGGGGTTCGGGAAAAACTGTTTTTT.

The chain is built from TRBV12-3 or TRBV12-4 and TRBJ2-4, with 7 bases identical to TRBD1. The CDR3 is made up of 17 amino acids. Trimming at V came to 5 bases and at J to 0 bases, leaving 10 bases not matched to a gene. CDR3 nucleotides: TGTGCCAGCAGTATACAGGGGCTAGAACTAGCCAAAAACATTCAGTACTTC. Translated: CASSIQGLELAKNIQYF.

This clonotype was counted ten times or more. The chain uses TRBV28 and TRBJ2-3; perhaps TRBD1 as D (5 bases). Germline CDR1 and CDR2: MDHEN and SYDVKM. This CDR3 spans 14 amino acids. V was pared by 2 bases and J by 5 bases, with 11 bases between. CDR3 protein: CASSLSAGQDTQYF. CDR3 nucleotides: TGTGCCAGCAGTTTAAGCGCAGGGCAAGATACGCAGTATTTT.

This chain uses TRBV20-1 with TRBJ2-3, with TRBD2 matching over 11 bases. This CDR3 contains 15 residues. Losses at the gene ends were 1 base for V and 6 bases for J; bases not matched to a gene: 6. Looked up from germline, CDR1 is DFQATT and CDR2 is SNEGSKA (reference sequence). DNA for the CDR3: TGCAGTGCTAGAGGGGGACTAGCGGCGACCGATACGCAGTATTTT. It yields the protein CSARGGLAATDTQYF.

This clonotype was detected a few times. The chain uses TRBV4-1 and TRBJ1-4, with unresolved D. This CDR3 contains 12 residues. Germline CDR1 MGHRA, CDR2 YSYEKL. V gave up 1 base and J gave up 6 bases, with 3 bases separating them. CDR3 sequence (DNA): TGCGCCAGCAGCCAAGCCTATGAAAAACTGTTTTTT. Its protein is CASSQAYEKLFF.

About this clonotype itself: With a much larger clone just one base away, this may be a read error. This sequence joins TRBV12-5 and TRBJ1-1, with TRBD1 matching over 7 bases. Germline CDR1 reads LGHNT; CDR2 reads FRNRAP. V shed 1 base and J 3 bases; nucleotides not matched to a gene: 5. The CDR3 is made up of 15 amino acids. The CDR3 sequence: CASGLATGLDTEAFF. The CDR3 nucleotides are TGTGCTAGTGGTTTGGCGACAGGGCTGGACACTGAAGCTTTCTTT. Full variable domain (outside the CDR3, taken from reference TRBV12-5 and TRBJ1-1): DARVTQTPRHKVTEMGQEVTMRCQPILGHNTVFWYRQTMMQGLELLAYFRNRAPLDDSGMPKDRFSAEMPDATLATLKIQPSEPRDSAVYFCASGLATGLDTEAFFGQGTRLTVV.

This clonotype came up many times. The CDR3 coding sequence is TGCAGCGTTGAGAAGAACACCGGGGAGCTGTTTTTT. Translation gives CSVEKNTGELFF. The rearrangement links TRBV29-1 to TRBJ2-2, with no clear D. Per the germline V gene, CDR1 is SQVTM and CDR2 is ANQGSEA. There are 12 residues in the CDR3. The V end lost 3 bases, the J end lost 1 base, and 3 bases lay between the germline ends.

The J gene is TRBJ2-1, the V gene TRBV20-1; D call uncertain. Looked up from germline, CDR1 is DFQATT and CDR2 is SNEGSKA (reference sequence). The CDR3 is made up of 14 amino acids. Trimming shortened V by 3 bases and J by 0 bases, and 9 bases separated the two germline ends. DNA for the CDR3: TGCAGTGCTAGTAGGTTGAGCTCCTACAATGAGCAGTTCTTC. Residues: CSASRLSSYNEQFF.

This clonotype was detected ten times or more. The chain carries TRBV3-1 and TRBJ2-4; TRBD1 matches at 7 bases. The junction had 11 bases not matched to a gene; V was cut back by 4 bases and J by 8 bases. CDR1 and CDR2 (germline): LGHDT, YNNKEL (reference sequence). The CDR3 length is 15 residues. The CDR3 loop is CASSLFGTELDIQYF. Here the CDR3 DNA reads TGTGCCAGCAGCCTATTCGGGACAGAGCTTGACATTCAGTACTTC.

The chain recombines TRBV12-3 or TRBV12-4 with TRBJ1-1; a weak D match, TRBD1 (6 bases). This CDR3 is 12 amino acids long. Trimming cost V 4 bases and J 7 bases, with 10 bases left between them. CDR3 sequence (DNA): TGTGCCAGCAGTTCCGACAGGCTTGAAGCTTTCTTT. Translated: CASSSDRLEAFF.

This clonotype was picked up a small number of times. The chain links TRBV20-1 to TRBJ2-3, with a weak D call TRBD2 (6 bases). V was clipped by 0 bases and J by 2 bases, with 15 bases between them. The CDR3 is made up of 16 amino acids. Germline loops: CDR1 DFQATT, CDR2 SNEGSKA (reference sequence). The chain's CDR3 is CSARDSGGPSTDTQYF. CDR3 sequence (DNA): TGCAGTGCTAGAGATTCCGGGGGACCTTCCACAGATACGCAGTATTTT.

The rearrangement joins TRBV6-6 to TRBJ2-2, with TRBD1 identical over 8 bases. J lost 3 bases, V lost 0 bases, and 3 bases had no gene match. CDR3 size: 16 residues. The germline gives CDR1 MNHNY, CDR2 SVGAGI (reference sequence). The CDR3: CASSYSDREYTGELFF. The DNA of the CDR3 is TGTGCCAGCAGTTACTCGGACAGGGAGTACACCGGGGAGCTGTTTTTT.

This clonotype was observed at least ten times. V and J are TRBV18 and TRBJ2-7, with D possibly TRBD1 on 5 matching bases. CDR1 is KGHSH, CDR2 LQKENI, per germline. This CDR3 has 14 residues. Trimming shortened V by 3 bases and J by 2 bases, and 11 bases separated the two germline ends. The CDR3 spells CASSPQGNTYEQYF. CDR3 DNA: TGTGCCAGCTCACCGCAGGGAAACACCTACGAGCAGTACTTC.

This clonotype turned up a few times. The chain employs TRBV6-1 and TRBJ1-5; D is possibly TRBD1 (6 bases). This CDR3 is built from 13 residues. The V and J ends lost 5 bases and 7 bases respectively, with 12 bases between them. The germline V gene encodes CDR1 MNHNS and CDR2 SASEGT. Here the CDR3 reads CASSRDKVQPQHF. The CDR3 DNA follows: TGTGCCAGCAGTAGGGACAAGGTCCAGCCCCAGCATTTT.

The chain has TRBV7-2 and TRBJ1-5; D uncertain. This CDR3 is 14 amino acids long. Between the trimmed V and J ends, which lost 6 bases and 5 bases, there was a span of 14 bases. The V gene's germline CDR1 is SGHTA and CDR2 FQGNSA. CDR3 sequence reads: CASSPQLVDQPQHF. CDR3 nucleotide sequence: TGTGCCAGCAGTCCTCAGCTTGTCGATCAGCCCCAGCATTTT.

This chain uses TRBV5-4 with TRBJ2-2; TRBD2 matches 7 bases. The CDR3 is made up of 16 amino acids. Germline CDR1 SGHNT, CDR2 YYREEE (reference sequence). V dropped 4 bases and J dropped 4; count of bases not matched to a gene: 10. CDR3 region: CASSLRDGGSTGELFF. The CDR3 nucleotides read TGTGCCAGCAGCCTGAGGGATGGCGGGAGCACCGGGGAGCTGTTTTTT.

With respect to this clonotype: The junction differs from germline at one of its ends, possibly a read error. This chain uses TRBV5-1 with TRBJ2-1; 8 bases match TRBD2. The germline V gene encodes CDR1 SGHRS and CDR2 YFSETQ. There are 18 residues in the CDR3. CDR3 sequence (DNA): TGCGCCAGCAGCTTGATTCCTTCAGGCACTAGCGGTTACAATGAGCAGCTCTTC. This encodes CASSLIPSGTSGYNEQLF.

This sequence joins TRBV18 and TRBJ2-7; D call uncertain. The CDR3 is made up of 14 amino acids. Looked up from germline, CDR1 is KGHSH and CDR2 is LQKENI. V lost 5 bases, J lost 2 bases, and 13 bases lay in between. The chain's CDR3 is CASSTPTVPYEQYF. Here the CDR3 DNA reads TGTGCCAGCTCAACCCCGACGGTACCCTACGAGCAGTACTTC.

This clonotype was detected a few times. The chain employs TRBV6-2 or TRBV6-3 and TRBJ1-3; D may be TRBD1 (6 bases). The CDR3 is 14 residues long. V was pared by 4 bases and J by 2 bases, with 9 bases between. CDR1 and CDR2 (germline): MNHEY, SVGEGT. The CDR3 DNA reads as TGTGCCAGCAGTTCGACAGGAACTGGAAACACCATATATTTT. Translation: CASSSTGTGNTIYF.